Below, 5 T cell receptor beta chains from the same sample are listed, as sequenced in a study of PD-1 blockade in classical Hodgkin lymphoma. The time point here: cycle 4 day 1 (C4D1), after more than five weeks of nivolumab. All patients experienced relapse after autologous stem cell transplantation, and brentuximab vedotin exposure was variable. From thawed PBMCs, magnetic negative selection was used to isolate the CD8+ T cells. Measured with immunoSEQ multiplex PCR; TCRdb has only the in-frame clones, and not every one. The table shows about 15,000 clones, with around 90% occurring only once. Specimen: CD8+ T cells from blood, collected before the fourth cycle of nivolumab. Every receptor here comes from a human donor with classical Hodgkin lymphoma.

The chain's CDR3 is CASSDATGINQPQHF. CDR3 sequence (DNA): TGTGCCAGCAGTGACGCGACAGGGATTAATCAGCCCCAGCATTTT. This chain joins TRBV6-4 and TRBJ1-5, with 7 bases lining up with TRBD1. The junction had 5 bases not matched to a gene; V was cut back by 2 bases and J by 4 bases. CDR1 MRHNA and CDR2 SNTAGT come from the germline V gene. The length of the CDR3 is 15 residues.

The chain recombines TRBV29-1 with TRBJ1-2, with 10 positions matching TRBD1. Germline V gene lookup returns CDR1 SQVTM and CDR2 ANQGSEA. The CDR3 length is 14 residues. Trimming removed 7 bases from V and 2 bases from J; junction bases left unmatched: 7. The CDR3, as DNA: TGCAGCGCTGCAGGACAGGGGGTAAACTATGGCTACACCTTC. Amino acids: CSAAGQGVNYGYTF.

The J gene is TRBJ2-1, the V gene TRBV7-2, with D hard to call. This CDR3 contains 12 residues. Trimming took off 5 bases at V and 8 bases at J, with 10 bases between the two ends. Germline V CDR1 and CDR2: SGHTA, FQGNSA. The CDR3 DNA follows: TGTGCCAGCAGCCCCAGTGGGGATGAGCAGTTCTTC. It codes for CASSPSGDEQFF. The full variable domain, its missing parts supplied by reference TRBV7-2 and TRBJ2-1, is GAGVSQSPSNKVTEKGKDVELRCDPISGHTALYWYRQSLGQGLEFLIYFQGNSAPDKSGLPSDRFSAERTGGSVSTLTIQRTQQEDSAVYLCASSPSGDEQFFGPGTRLTVL.

The V gene is TRBV2, the J gene TRBJ2-1; 10 bases fit TRBD2. The CDR3 is 16 residues long. Germline CDR1 SNHLY, CDR2 FYNNEI. Germline trimming cut 9 bases from V and 0 bases from J; bases unmatched to any gene: 8. The CDR3 nucleotides read TGTGCCAGGGAGGGCAGCGGGAGGGGCTCCTACAATGAGCAGTTCTTC. Protein: CAREGSGRGSYNEQFF.

This sequence joins TRBV7-9 and TRBJ2-5, with 12 bases fitting TRBD2. Per germline, CDR1 SEHNR and CDR2 FQNEAQ (reference sequence). After removal of 2 bases from V and 5 bases from J, the junction contained 9 bases not matched to a gene. The CDR3 extends over 17 amino acids. The CDR3 is CASSLKASGRAGETQYF. The CDR3 DNA sequence: TGTGCCAGCAGCTTAAAGGCTAGCGGGAGGGCCGGTGAGACCCAGTACTTC.